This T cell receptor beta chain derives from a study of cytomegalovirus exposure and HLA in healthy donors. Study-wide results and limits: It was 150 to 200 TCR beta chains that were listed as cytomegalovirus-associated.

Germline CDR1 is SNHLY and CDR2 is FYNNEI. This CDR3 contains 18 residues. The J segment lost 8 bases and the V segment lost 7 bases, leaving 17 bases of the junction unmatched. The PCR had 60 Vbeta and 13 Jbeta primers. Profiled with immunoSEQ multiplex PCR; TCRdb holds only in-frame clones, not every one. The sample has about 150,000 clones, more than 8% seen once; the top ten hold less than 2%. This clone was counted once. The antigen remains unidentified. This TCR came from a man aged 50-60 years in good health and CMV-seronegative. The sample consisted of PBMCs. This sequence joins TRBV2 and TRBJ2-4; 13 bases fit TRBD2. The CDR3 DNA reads TGTGCCAGCACCCTAACTCCCCGGACTAGCGGGAGTGGGTACATTCAGTACTTC. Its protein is CASTLTPRTSGSGYIQYF. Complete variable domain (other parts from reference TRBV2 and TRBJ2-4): EPEVTQTPSHQVTQMGQEVILRCVPISNHLYFYWYRQILGQKVEFLVSFYNNEISEKSEIFDDQFSVERPDGSNFTLKIRSTKLEDSAMYFCASTLTPRTSGSGYIQYFGAGTRLSVL.